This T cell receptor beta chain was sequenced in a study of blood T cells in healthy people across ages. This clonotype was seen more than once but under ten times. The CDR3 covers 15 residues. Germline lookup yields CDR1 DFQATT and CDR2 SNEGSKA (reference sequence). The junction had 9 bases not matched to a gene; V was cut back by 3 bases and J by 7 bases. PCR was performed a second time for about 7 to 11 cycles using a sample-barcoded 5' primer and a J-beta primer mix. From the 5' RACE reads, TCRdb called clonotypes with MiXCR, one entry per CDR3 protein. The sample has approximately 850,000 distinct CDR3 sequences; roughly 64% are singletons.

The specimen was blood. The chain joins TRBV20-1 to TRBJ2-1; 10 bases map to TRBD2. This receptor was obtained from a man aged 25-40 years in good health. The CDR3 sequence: CSASLAGVLTNEQFF. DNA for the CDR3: TGCAGTGCTAGTCTAGCGGGAGTCCTAACGAATGAGCAGTTCTTC.